This entry lists 7 T cell receptor beta chains sequenced from one sample in a study of blood T cells in healthy people across ages. A second PCR, run for about 7 to 11 cycles, used a sample-barcoded 5' primer plus a J-beta primer mix. MiXCR, applied by TCRdb to the 5' RACE reads, yields one record per CDR3 protein. The sample gives almost 300,000 distinct CDR3 sequences, 25% to 30% of which show up once; over 25% is in the top ten. Sequenced: blood. Source of these receptors: a woman between 70 and 85 years old in good health.

This clonotype was observed a handful of times. V gene TRBV20-1 combines with J gene TRBJ2-1, with D perhaps matching TRBD2 (6 bases). The DNA end favors TRBJ2-5, so the J call may be wrong. Germline loops: CDR1 DFQATT, CDR2 SNEGSKA (reference sequence). CDR3 size: 13 residues. The DNA for the CDR3 is TGCAGTGCTAGAGGGGCTAGCGAAGAGACCCAGTACTTC. This sequence encodes CSARGASEETQYF.

The CDR3 is CASNLGDRVGQETQYF. The CDR3 DNA sequence: TGTGCCAGCAATCTGGGAGACAGGGTCGGGCAAGAGACCCAGTACTTC. The rearrangement uses TRBV12-3 or TRBV12-4 and TRBJ2-5; 7 nucleotides agree with TRBD1. J lost 2 bases, V lost 7 bases, and 13 bases had no gene match. The CDR3 spans 16 residues.

This clonotype was seen a few times. The CDR3 protein is CASSQGDKGYGYTF. CDR3 sequence (DNA): TGTGCCAGCAGCCAGGGGGACAAGGGATATGGCTACACCTTC. The chain links TRBV3-1 to TRBJ1-2; D is perhaps TRBD1 (6 bases). This CDR3 is 14 amino acids long. The germline gives CDR1 LGHDT, CDR2 YNNKEL (reference sequence). V dropped 3 bases and J dropped 5 bases, with 13 bases sitting between them.

V and J are TRBV4-1 and TRBJ1-2; D unresolved. Trimming cost V 0 bases and J 4 bases, with 6 bases left between them. In germline, CDR1 is MGHRA, CDR2 YSYEKL. The CDR3 sequence is 13 residues long. CDR3 loop: CASSQDLSYGYTF. As DNA, the CDR3 is TGCGCCAGCAGCCAAGATCTGAGCTATGGCTACACCTTC.

This clonotype came up a few times. The rearrangement links TRBV7-3 to TRBJ2-1; D gene ambiguous. Trimming took 5 bases from V and 10 from J, leaving 18 bases between them. The CDR3 extends over 14 amino acids. Germline-derived CDR1 and CDR2 are SGHTA and FQGTGA. This CDR3 is CASSPVGNALEQFF. CDR3 bases: TGTGCCAGCAGCCCCGTGGGCAATGCATTGGAGCAGTTCTTC.

The chain recombines TRBV20-1 with TRBJ2-5; the D is unclear. Looked up from germline, CDR1 is DFQATT and CDR2 is SNEGSKA (reference sequence). V was clipped by 3 bases and J by 6 bases, with 20 bases between them. The CDR3 contains 15 residues. The chain's CDR3 is CSASTSGRGPKTQYF. Here the CDR3 DNA reads TGCAGTGCTAGTACTTCCGGGCGTGGCCCCAAGACCCAGTACTTC.

This chain connects TRBV2 to TRBJ1-1; possible D gene TRBD1, 6 bases. The germline V and J ends were trimmed by 5 bases and 1 base, with 8 bases remaining between them. This CDR3 has 13 amino acids. Germline V gene lookup returns CDR1 SNHLY and CDR2 FYNNEI. The CDR3 protein is CASSTQGNTEAFF. The CDR3 DNA reads TGTGCCAGCAGTACACAGGGGAACACTGAAGCTTTCTTT. The whole variable domain, filled in from reference TRBV2 and TRBJ1-1, reads EPEVTQTPSHQVTQMGQEVILRCVPISNHLYFYWYRQILGQKVEFLVSFYNNEISEKSEIFDDQFSVERPDGSNFTLKIRSTKLEDSAMYFCASSTQGNTEAFFGQGTRLTVV.